The rows below give T cell receptor beta chains drawn from one sample of a study of shared clonotypes between healthy human individuals. Clones were read by immunoSEQ multiplex PCR, and TCRdb kept only the in-frame ones, dropping some. The data show about 1,800,000 clones, about 95% seen once. Sequences were obtained from naive CD8+ T cells sorted from blood. The receptors shown here come from a man younger than 35 in good health. CDR3s leave out the opening cysteine and the closing phenylalanine or tryptophan. Rows give clone size only sometimes, using once, few, many, or a class for an expanded clone.

V gene: TRBV27; J gene: TRBJ1-4; CDR3 length: 15; clone size: -; CDR3 protein: ASSLSPGVVGGEKLF
V gene: TRBV29-1; J gene: TRBJ2-2; CDR3 length: 11; clone size: -; CDR3 protein: SGYRPNTGELF
V gene: TRBV5-5; J gene: TRBJ2-3; CDR3 length: 17; clone size: -; CDR3 protein: ASRHELGTSGRGTDTQY
V gene: TRBV9; J gene: TRBJ1-4; CDR3 length: 10; clone size: -; CDR3 protein: ASSPEDEKLF
V gene: TRBV7-8; J gene: TRBJ2-3; CDR3 length: 14; clone size: -; CDR3 protein: ASSPSTRGDTDTQY
V gene: TRBV28; J gene: TRBJ2-1; CDR3 length: 12; clone size: -; CDR3 protein: ASSQPIGGNEQF
V gene: TRBV19; J gene: TRBJ2-7; CDR3 length: 11; clone size: -; CDR3 protein: ASSGSSSYEQY
V gene: TRBV13; J gene: TRBJ2-1; CDR3 length: 14; clone size: -; CDR3 protein: ASSSPTEAPYNEQF
V gene: TRBV7-9; J gene: TRBJ1-6; CDR3 length: 14; clone size: -; CDR3 protein: ASSLEGSSYNSPLH
V gene: TRBV27; J gene: TRBJ1-1; CDR3 length: 13; clone size: once; CDR3 protein: ASSSSSGGNTEAF
V gene: TRBV5-1; J gene: TRBJ2-5; CDR3 length: 14; clone size: -; CDR3 protein: ASSQSRDGSQETQY
V gene: TRBV9; J gene: TRBJ2-3; CDR3 length: 13; clone size: -; CDR3 protein: ASSVGTGGTDTQY
V gene: TRBV27; J gene: TRBJ2-7; CDR3 length: 12; clone size: -; CDR3 protein: ASSLEGFGNEQY
V gene: TRBV28; J gene: TRBJ2-3; CDR3 length: 12; clone size: -; CDR3 protein: ASSTRQGTDTQY
V gene: TRBV5-3; J gene: TRBJ1-5; CDR3 length: 16; clone size: -; CDR3 protein: ARSWVNRGARFNQPQH
V gene: TRBV10-1; J gene: TRBJ2-7; CDR3 length: 11; clone size: -; CDR3 protein: ASSVRGTYEQY
V gene: TRBV7-9; J gene: TRBJ1-6; CDR3 length: 10; clone size: few; CDR3 protein: ASSLGAAPLH
V gene: TRBV9; J gene: TRBJ1-1; CDR3 length: 12; clone size: few; CDR3 protein: ASSVEGWNTEAF
V gene: TRBV19; J gene: TRBJ1-2; CDR3 length: 13; clone size: -; CDR3 protein: APVGGREDNYGYT
V gene: TRBV14; J gene: TRBJ2-1; CDR3 length: 16; clone size: -; CDR3 protein: ASSQDSLRRSSYNEQF
V gene: TRBV9; J gene: TRBJ1-6; CDR3 length: 12; clone size: once; CDR3 protein: ASSPTGIDSPLH
V gene: TRBV6-5; J gene: TRBJ2-7; CDR3 length: 11; clone size: few; CDR3 protein: AEGTGEGYEQY
V gene: TRBV30; J gene: TRBJ2-6; CDR3 length: 17; clone size: -; CDR3 protein: AWSVEWSTPTSGANVLT
V gene: TRBV10-3; J gene: TRBJ2-3; CDR3 length: 12; clone size: -; CDR3 protein: AIWGGGNPDTQY
V gene: TRBV4-1; J gene: TRBJ2-5; CDR3 length: 10; clone size: -; CDR3 protein: AGSQDEETQY
V gene: TRBV28; J gene: TRBJ1-6; CDR3 length: 16; clone size: -; CDR3 protein: ASSFHRTESSYNSPLH
V gene: TRBV27; J gene: TRBJ2-6; CDR3 length: 13; clone size: -; CDR3 protein: ASSPATEGANVLT
V gene: TRBV10-2; J gene: TRBJ2-1; CDR3 length: 12; clone size: -; CDR3 protein: ASLAGGTYNEQF
V gene: TRBV7-9; J gene: TRBJ2-2; CDR3 length: 10; clone size: -; CDR3 protein: ASSIIPGELF
V gene: TRBV19; J gene: TRBJ2-7; CDR3 length: 13; clone size: -; CDR3 protein: ASSIEWGIAREQY
V gene: TRBV28; J gene: TRBJ1-5; CDR3 length: 15; clone size: -; CDR3 protein: ASWAILTDKEDQPQH
V gene: TRBV27; J gene: TRBJ1-6; CDR3 length: 12; clone size: few; CDR3 protein: ASSLSSTNSPLH
V gene: TRBV19; J gene: TRBJ2-6; CDR3 length: 15; clone size: -; CDR3 protein: ASSTSGQSSGANVLT
V gene: TRBV11-3; J gene: TRBJ2-1; CDR3 length: 14; clone size: -; CDR3 protein: ASSHPEASGLNEQF
V gene: TRBV27; J gene: TRBJ1-1; CDR3 length: 12; clone size: -; CDR3 protein: ASSLNGDTPVAF
V gene: TRBV27; J gene: TRBJ1-2; CDR3 length: 12; clone size: -; CDR3 protein: ASSLSPDRAGYT
V gene: TRBV7-9; J gene: TRBJ2-1; CDR3 length: 12; clone size: -; CDR3 protein: ASSGEGLGNEQF
V gene: TRBV2; J gene: TRBJ1-6; CDR3 length: 14; clone size: once; CDR3 protein: ASSEGRGPHNSPLH
V gene: TRBV19; J gene: TRBJ2-7; CDR3 length: 14; clone size: -; CDR3 protein: ASSIDAEMSSYEQY
V gene: TRBV10-2; J gene: TRBJ2-7; CDR3 length: 11; clone size: once; CDR3 protein: ASSGWTAYEQY
V gene: TRBV15; J gene: TRBJ2-3; CDR3 length: 12; clone size: -; CDR3 protein: ATSRITSTDTQY
V gene: TRBV19; J gene: TRBJ2-7; CDR3 length: 13; clone size: -; CDR3 protein: ASSKGQGGTYEQY
V gene: TRBV28; J gene: TRBJ2-7; CDR3 length: 16; clone size: -; CDR3 protein: ASSWPRTRDLYVHEQY
V gene: TRBV6-1; J gene: TRBJ2-7; CDR3 length: 13; clone size: -; CDR3 protein: ASSEAPVHSYEQY
V gene: TRBV28; J gene: TRBJ2-1; CDR3 length: 13; clone size: -; CDR3 protein: ASSKTSGGANEQF
V gene: TRBV30; J gene: TRBJ2-1; CDR3 length: 10; clone size: -; CDR3 protein: AWEGTGDEQF
V gene: TRBV27; J gene: TRBJ1-2; CDR3 length: 14; clone size: -; CDR3 protein: ASSPSGGARNYGYT
V gene: TRBV9; J gene: TRBJ1-2; CDR3 length: 13; clone size: -; CDR3 protein: ASSVVPDANYGYT
V gene: TRBV30; J gene: TRBJ1-1; CDR3 length: 13; clone size: -; CDR3 protein: AWSVALGADTEAF